This TCR beta chain was obtained from a study of shared clonotypes between healthy human individuals. Naive CD8 populations comprised CD45RO-negative cells positively selected for CCR7, excluding terminally differentiated effector memory CD45RA+ cells. Points from the study as a whole: Some naive CD4 clonotypes, roughly 5%, turned up in common across a few donors. Only blood underwent sampling, and tissue repertoires likely differ. Rarefaction curves obtained for sorted subsets showed sequencing incomplete despite large depth.

Original analysis: ImmunoSEQ gave junction-only sequences without quality scores, so filtering differed. Profiled with immunoSEQ multiplex PCR; TCRdb holds only in-frame clones, not every one. For V, J and clone size, that table is used; D and trimming come from the DNA. Of about 2.1 million clones in the sample, around 95% are singletons; the top ten hold roughly 1.7%. Regarding this clone: What it binds is unknown.

Sequencing input: naive CD8+ T cells from PBMCs. The clonotype was recovered from a man aged 18 to 29 in good health. Some clones in this sample may be carry-over from other donors' samples.

The DNA of the CDR3 is TGTGCCAGCAGACCCCGGGTGCGCGGGTCACCCCTCCACTTT. This encodes CASRPRVRGSPLHF. The chain combines TRBV6-5 with TRBJ1-6; D is ambiguous. V was trimmed by 6 bases and J by 10 bases, leaving 16 bases between them. The germline gives CDR1 MNHEY, CDR2 SVGAGI. CDR3 length: 14 residues.